What follows are 12 T cell receptor beta chains derived from one specimen sequenced in a study of Ad26.COV2.S vaccination and SARS-CoV-2 variants. Here immunoSEQ multiplex PCR was the method, and the copy in TCRdb shows in-frame clones only, minus some. The data contain over 100,000 clones, about three quarters of them seen just once; the ten biggest clones take up roughly 17%. The sequences come from peripheral blood, collected after recovery from COVID-19. Receptors were obtained from a human donor who had recovered from COVID-19.

This rearrangement joins TRBV30 to TRBJ1-1; D is unresolved. The length of the CDR3 is 12 residues. V was pared by 2 bases and J by 6 bases, with 10 bases between. Germline V lookup: CDR1 GTSNPN, CDR2 SVGIG (reference sequence). CDR3 in amino acids: CAWSKGGSEAFF. In DNA, the CDR3 is TGTGCCTGGAGTAAGGGAGGCTCTGAAGCTTTCTTT. Complete variable domain (other parts from reference TRBV30 and TRBJ1-1): SQTIHQWPATLVQPVGSPLSLECTVEGTSNPNLYWYRQAAGRGLQLLFYSVGIGQISSEVPQNLSASRPQDRQFILSSKKLLLSDSGFYLCAWSKGGSEAFFGQGTRLTVV.

The chain uses TRBV19 and TRBJ1-2; no firm D call. V was shortened by 8 bases and J by 4 bases, with 8 bases between the two germline ends. Germline loops: CDR1 LNHDA, CDR2 SQIVND (reference sequence). The CDR3 is 11 amino acids. The chain's CDR3 is CASGLTYGYTF. The CDR3, as DNA: TGTGCCAGTGGGCTGACCTATGGCTACACCTTC. The full variable domain, completed using reference TRBV19 and TRBJ1-2, is DGGITQSPKYLFRKEGQNVTLSCEQNLNHDAMYWYRQDPGQGLRLIYYSQIVNDFQKGDIAEGYSVSREKKESFPLTVTSAQKNPTAFYLCASGLTYGYTFGSGTRLTVV.

This chain joins TRBV24-1 and TRBJ2-1; no definite D call. The CDR3 runs to 18 residues. The germline V gene encodes CDR1 KGHDR and CDR2 SFDVKD. V was clipped by 3 bases and J by 4 bases, with 21 bases between them. Here the CDR3 DNA reads TGTGCCACCAGTGATGTTTCGTTGGGTGACGATGGGTACAATGAGCAGTTCTTC. Translated: CATSDVSLGDDGYNEQFF.

The gene calls are TRBV5-4 and TRBJ1-2; no definite D call. Germline CDR1 reads SGHNT; CDR2 reads YYREEE (reference sequence). The length of the CDR3 is 13 residues. V shed 2 bases and J shed 1 base, with 6 bases lying between them. The CDR3 here is CASSFQVNYGYTF. CDR3 nucleotide sequence: TGTGCCAGCAGCTTCCAGGTTAACTATGGCTACACCTTC.

The CDR3 sequence is CASSLRFEGGVPDTQYF. The CDR3 DNA follows: TGTGCCAGCAGCTTAAGGTTTGAAGGGGGCGTCCCAGATACGCAGTATTTT. V gene TRBV7-9 combines with J gene TRBJ2-3, with 7 bases identical to TRBD1. The CDR3 runs to 17 residues. The V and J ends lost 2 bases and 4 bases, in that order; junction bases with no gene match: 12. The germline V gene encodes CDR1 SEHNR and CDR2 FQNEAQ (reference sequence).

This chain connects TRBV10-3 to TRBJ1-6; TRBD1 agrees at 9 bases. This CDR3 has 15 residues. J gave up 6 bases and V 5 bases, and 5 bases lay outside the gene matches. Germline CDR1 is ENHRY and CDR2 is SYGVKD. The CDR3 spells CAISTSGQGNSPLHF. The CDR3, as DNA: TGTGCCATCAGTACCTCGGGACAGGGTAATTCACCCCTCCACTTT.

J is TRBJ1-4 and V is TRBV7-6; D remains unclear. The CDR3 extends over 15 amino acids. Germline V gene lookup returns CDR1 SGHVS and CDR2 FNYEAQ. The germline V and J ends were trimmed by 3 bases and 2 bases, with 10 bases remaining between them. CDR3 residues: CASSLRATTNEKLFF. The CDR3 DNA reads as TGTGCCAGCAGCTTGCGGGCGACGACTAATGAAAAACTGTTTTTT.

The genes are TRBV7-2 and TRBJ2-3; no clear D gene. This CDR3 has 12 amino acids. The germline gives CDR1 SGHTA, CDR2 FQGNSA. V lost 3 bases to trimming and J lost 2 bases, with 3 bases between them. CDR3 protein: CASSFPTDTQYF. The DNA for the CDR3 is TGTGCCAGCAGCTTTCCCACAGATACGCAGTATTTT.

V and J are TRBV6-5 and TRBJ2-3, with D perhaps matching TRBD1 (5 bases). The V gene's germline CDR1 is MNHEY and CDR2 SVGAGI. Trimming shortened V by 6 bases and J by 0 bases, and 13 bases separated the two germline ends. The CDR3 sequence is 15 residues long. CDR3 in amino acids: CASSYLWGSTDTQYF. The CDR3 nucleotides read TGTGCCAGCAGCTACCTTTGGGGCAGCACAGATACGCAGTATTTT.

V and J are TRBV7-2 and TRBJ1-2; TRBD1 is a possible D gene (6 bases). This CDR3 comprises 15 residues. V lost 2 bases to trimming and J lost 7 bases, with 17 bases between them. Germline V gives CDR1 SGHTA, CDR2 FQGNSA. The CDR3: CASSLMTGPQGGYTF. The CDR3 DNA reads TGTGCCAGCAGCTTAATGACAGGCCCGCAGGGTGGCTACACCTTC. Drawing the rest from reference TRBV7-2 and TRBJ1-2, the complete variable domain is GAGVSQSPSNKVTEKGKDVELRCDPISGHTALYWYRQSLGQGLEFLIYFQGNSAPDKSGLPSDRFSAERTGGSVSTLTIQRTQQEDSAVYLCASSLMTGPQGGYTFGSGTRLTVV.

The chain links TRBV27 to TRBJ2-3; 8 positions agree with TRBD2. The CDR3 has 16 residues. Germline V gene sequence: CDR1 MNHEY, CDR2 SMNVEV (reference sequence). Trimming at V came to 2 bases and at J to 5 bases, leaving 9 bases not matched to a gene. The CDR3 region has the DNA TGTGCCAGCAGTTTACAAGGGAGCGGGGGAAGAGATACGCAGTATTTT. It yields the protein CASSLQGSGGRDTQYF.

V is TRBV10-3 and J is TRBJ1-2, with D unclear. The germline V gene has CDR1 ENHRY and CDR2 SYGVKD. V lost 2 bases, J lost 6 bases, and 10 bases lay in between. CDR3 length equals 13 residues. The CDR3 region has the DNA TGTGCCATCAGTGAGGATAGAAGGGATGGCTACACCTTC. As protein: CAISEDRRDGYTF.